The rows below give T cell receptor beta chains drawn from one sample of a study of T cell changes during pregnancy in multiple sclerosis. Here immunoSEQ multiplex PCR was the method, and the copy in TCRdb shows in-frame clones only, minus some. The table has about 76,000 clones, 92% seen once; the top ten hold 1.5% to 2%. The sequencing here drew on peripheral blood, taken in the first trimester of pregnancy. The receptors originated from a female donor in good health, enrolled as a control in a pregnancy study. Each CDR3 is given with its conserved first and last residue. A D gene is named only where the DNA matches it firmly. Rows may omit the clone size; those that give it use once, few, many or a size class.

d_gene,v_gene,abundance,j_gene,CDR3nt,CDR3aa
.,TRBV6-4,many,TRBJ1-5,TGTGCCAGCAGTGAACGGGGAACTCAGCCCCAGCATTTT,CASSERGTQPQHF
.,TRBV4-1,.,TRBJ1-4,TGCGCCAGCAGTGTCACAGGGCCCGGGAAAAAACTGTTTTTT,CASSVTGPGKKLFF
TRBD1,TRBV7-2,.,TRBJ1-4,TGTGCCAGCAGACGACAGGGGGGGGATGAAAAACTGTTTTTT,CASRRQGGDEKLFF
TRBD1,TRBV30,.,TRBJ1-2,TGTGCCTGGTCTCAGACAGGGGGCCGTAACTATGGCTACACCTTC,CAWSQTGGRNYGYTF
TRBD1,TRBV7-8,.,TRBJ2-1,TGTGCCAGCAGCTTACTGGCAGGGGGTCCCTACAATGAGCAGTTCTTC,CASSLLAGGPYNEQFF
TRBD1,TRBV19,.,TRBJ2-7,TGTGCCAGTAGTGTAAAGACATCAGGGGGTCCGTTCGAGCAGTACTTC,CASSVKTSGGPFEQYF
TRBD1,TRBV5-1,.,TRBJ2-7,TGCGCCAGCAGCTTAGCAGACAGGGGGGTTCGCGAGCAGTACTTC,CASSLADRGVREQYF
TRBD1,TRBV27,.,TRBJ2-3,TGTGCCAGCAGTCCGGGGACAGGGGGCCCCAGCACAGATACGCAGTATTTT,CASSPGTGGPSTDTQYF
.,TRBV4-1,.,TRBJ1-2,TGCGCCAGCAGCCAAGAACGGGGCGGGGACGATGGCTACACCTTC,CASSQERGGDDGYTF
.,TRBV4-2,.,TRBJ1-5,TGTGCCAGCAGCCAAAACAGGGATAGCAATCAGCCCCAGCATTTT,CASSQNRDSNQPQHF
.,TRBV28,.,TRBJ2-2,TGTGCCAGCAGTTTACAGACCGGGGAGCTGTTTTTT,CASSLQTGELFF
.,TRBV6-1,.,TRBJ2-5,TGTGCCAGCAGTGAACGGGGTCGCCAAGAGACCCAGTACTTC,CASSERGRQETQYF
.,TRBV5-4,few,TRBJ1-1,TGTGCCAGCAGCTTGGGCGGTGTCACTGAAGCTTTCTTT,CASSLGGVTEAFF
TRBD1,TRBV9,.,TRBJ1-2,TGTGCCAGCAGCGCCCGCTCCCCAGAAAGACAGGGATACTATGGCTACACCTTC,CASSARSPERQGYYGYTF
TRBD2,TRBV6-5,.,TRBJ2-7,TGTGCCAGCAGTTACTCTGGGACTAGCGGCAGGAAGCAGTACTTC,CASSYSGTSGRKQYF
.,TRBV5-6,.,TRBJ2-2,TGTGCCAGCAGCTTGGGGAGGGCCGGGGAGCTGTTTTTT,CASSLGRAGELFF
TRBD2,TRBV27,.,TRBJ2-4,TGTGCCAGCAGCTGGGGAGGGGCGAACATTCAGTACTTC,CASSWGGANIQYF
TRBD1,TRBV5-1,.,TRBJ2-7,TGCGCCAGCAGCCCCTCGGGACAGGAGTACTACGAGCAGTACTTC,CASSPSGQEYYEQYF
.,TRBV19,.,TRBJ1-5,TGTGCCAGTAGTATAAGGGGCGGGGATCAGCCCCAGCATTTT,CASSIRGGDQPQHF